The entry below gives a single T cell receptor (beta chain) sequence along with its context. Its antigen remains unknown. This record belongs to a study of T cells after yellow fever vaccination. Turning to the study itself: Researchers used SMART-Seq v4 Ultra Low Input to prepare fractions that had low cell numbers.

There are 14 residues in the CDR3. V was clipped by 7 bases and J by 0 bases, with 12 bases between them. CDR1 is LNHDA and CDR2 is SQIVND in the germline V gene (reference sequence). TCRdb ran MiXCR on the 5' RACE reads and lists one entry per CDR3 protein. Of hundreds of thousands of distinct CDR3 sequences in the sample, less than 15% were seen once. Whole-study results and caveats: After the booster, roughly 96% of CD4 and roughly nine tenths of CD8 primary-response clones were re-detected.

The sequenced sample was PBMCs, obtained on the day of the yellow fever booster vaccination. This receptor was obtained from a young man who received the YFV17D yellow fever vaccine. The V and J genes are TRBV19 and TRBJ1-2; D is unresolved. For the CDR3, the DNA is TGTGCCAGTACCGTCTCGCGGGCTAACTATGGCTACACCTTC. The encoded protein is CASTVSRANYGYTF.